A selection of T cell receptor beta chains follows, all from one sample in a study of blood T cell repertoires in COVID-19. Sequencing was performed with immunoSEQ multiplex PCR; in TCRdb, only in-frame clones are kept and a portion is missing. The sample contains around 59,000 clones, 81% of which appear only once. Sequencing was done on a sample of peripheral blood. Every receptor here comes from a woman of 80 years or more with active or convalescent COVID-19. Both conserved end residues are part of each CDR3. The D gene is left open where the match is weak. Not all rows give a size; the values are once, few, many and, for expanded clones, a class.

D gene: -
V gene: TRBV28
clone size: -
J gene: TRBJ1-1
CDR3 protein: CASSLRVFGAFF
CDR3 DNA: TGTGCCAGCAGTTTGCGGGTTTTCGGAGCTTTCTTT

D gene: TRBD1
V gene: TRBV6-5
clone size: -
J gene: TRBJ1-1
CDR3 protein: CASSLTGATFF
CDR3 DNA: TGTGCCAGCAGTTTGACAGGGGCTACTTTCTTT

D gene: -
V gene: TRBV3-1/TRBV3-2
clone size: -
J gene: TRBJ2-1
CDR3 protein: CASSRVGLGPSSYNEQFF
CDR3 DNA: TGTGCCAGCAGCCGAGTAGGGTTGGGGCCTAGCTCCTACAATGAGCAGTTCTTC

D gene: TRBD1
V gene: TRBV27
clone size: -
J gene: TRBJ1-1
CDR3 protein: CASSFNGGGYAFF
CDR3 DNA: TGTGCCAGCAGTTTTAATGGAGGGGGCTATGCTTTCTTT

D gene: TRBD1
V gene: TRBV11-2
clone size: -
J gene: TRBJ2-7
CDR3 protein: CASSLDLGDSYEQYF
CDR3 DNA: TGTGCCAGCAGCTTAGATCTCGGGGACAGCTACGAGCAGTACTTC

D gene: TRBD1
V gene: TRBV6-2/TRBV6-3
clone size: -
J gene: TRBJ1-2
CDR3 protein: CASSYSDRNYGYTF
CDR3 DNA: TGTGCCAGCAGTTACTCGGACAGGAACTATGGCTACACCTTC

D gene: -
V gene: TRBV19
clone size: -
J gene: TRBJ1-1
CDR3 protein: CASSIGSAEAFF
CDR3 DNA: TGTGCCAGTAGTATAGGGAGTGCTGAAGCTTTCTTT

D gene: TRBD1
V gene: TRBV5-6
clone size: once
J gene: TRBJ2-7
CDR3 protein: CASSFGQGSYEQYF
CDR3 DNA: TGTGCCAGCAGCTTCGGACAGGGCTCCTACGAGCAGTACTTC

D gene: TRBD1
V gene: TRBV5-4
clone size: -
J gene: TRBJ2-3
CDR3 protein: CASSTESQGRSTDTQYF
CDR3 DNA: TGTGCCAGCAGCACAGAGTCACAGGGGCGTAGCACAGATACGCAGTATTTT

D gene: -
V gene: TRBV28
clone size: few
J gene: TRBJ1-6
CDR3 protein: CASSLPGVGWNSPLHF
CDR3 DNA: TGTGCCAGCAGTTTACCAGGGGTAGGATGGAATTCACCCCTCCACTTT

D gene: TRBD1
V gene: TRBV19
clone size: -
J gene: TRBJ2-3
CDR3 protein: CASRSTGPTDTQYF
CDR3 DNA: TGTGCCAGTAGGTCGACAGGGCCCACAGATACGCAGTATTTT

D gene: -
V gene: TRBV5-1
clone size: -
J gene: TRBJ2-3
CDR3 protein: CASSLSWAGRDTQYF
CDR3 DNA: TGCGCCAGCAGCTTGAGTTGGGCAGGGCGGGATACGCAGTATTTT

D gene: -
V gene: TRBV23-1
clone size: -
J gene: TRBJ1-2
CDR3 protein: CASSQSKAAANYGYTF
CDR3 DNA: TGCGCCAGCAGTCAATCGAAGGCGGCAGCTAACTATGGCTACACCTTC

D gene: TRBD2
V gene: TRBV4-1
clone size: -
J gene: TRBJ2-1
CDR3 protein: CASSLKGSGGADEQFF
CDR3 DNA: TGCGCCAGCAGCCTCAAGGGTAGCGGGGGGGCCGATGAGCAGTTCTTC

D gene: -
V gene: TRBV10-1
clone size: -
J gene: TRBJ1-1
CDR3 protein: CASITGILGWMNTEAFF
CDR3 DNA: TGCGCCAGCATAACAGGGATACTTGGGTGGATGAACACTGAAGCTTTCTTT

D gene: TRBD2
V gene: TRBV9
clone size: -
J gene: TRBJ2-3
CDR3 protein: CASNKAGGPDTQYF
CDR3 DNA: TGTGCCAGCAACAAAGCGGGGGGGCCGGATACGCAGTATTTT

D gene: TRBD2
V gene: TRBV7-2
clone size: -
J gene: TRBJ2-5
CDR3 protein: CASSLATGGARETQYF
CDR3 DNA: TGTGCCAGCAGCTTAGCGACCGGGGGGGCGCGGGAGACCCAGTACTTC

D gene: TRBD1
V gene: TRBV4-3
clone size: -
J gene: TRBJ1-3
CDR3 protein: CASSQDLTGAVGGNTIYF
CDR3 DNA: TGCGCCAGCAGCCAAGATCTGACAGGGGCAGTAGGTGGAAACACCATATATTTT

D gene: -
V gene: TRBV7-2
clone size: -
J gene: TRBJ2-7
CDR3 protein: CASSFGFGNPGEYF
CDR3 DNA: -

D gene: TRBD2
V gene: TRBV4-1
clone size: -
J gene: TRBJ2-3
CDR3 protein: CASSHPQAGGPADTQYF
CDR3 DNA: TGCGCCAGCAGCCATCCACAAGCGGGGGGGCCGGCAGATACGCAGTATTTT

D gene: -
V gene: TRBV6-4
clone size: once
J gene: TRBJ2-1
CDR3 protein: CASSQLSGGEQFF
CDR3 DNA: TGTGCCAGCAGCCAACTATCTGGCGGTGAGCAGTTCTTC

D gene: -
V gene: TRBV15
clone size: -
J gene: TRBJ1-2
CDR3 protein: CATSATGHAYGYTF
CDR3 DNA: TGTGCCACCAGCGCCACGGGACATGCGTATGGCTACACCTTC

D gene: -
V gene: TRBV9
clone size: -
J gene: TRBJ2-1
CDR3 protein: CASSPEDNEQFF
CDR3 DNA: TGTGCCAGCAGCCCAGAAGACAATGAGCAGTTCTTC

D gene: -
V gene: TRBV28
clone size: -
J gene: TRBJ2-7
CDR3 protein: CASSFGTRSYEQYF
CDR3 DNA: TGTGCCAGCAGTTTCGGGACACGGTCCTACGAGCAGTACTTC

D gene: TRBD2
V gene: TRBV9
clone size: -
J gene: TRBJ2-3
CDR3 protein: CASSSTGSGGTDTQYF
CDR3 DNA: TGTGCCAGCAGCTCGACCGGGAGCGGGGGGACAGATACGCAGTATTTT

D gene: TRBD1
V gene: TRBV6-5
clone size: -
J gene: TRBJ2-2
CDR3 protein: CASSYDRGTGELFF
CDR3 DNA: TGTGCCAGCAGTTACGACAGGGGTACCGGGGAGCTGTTTTTT

D gene: TRBD2
V gene: TRBV24-1
clone size: -
J gene: TRBJ2-2
CDR3 protein: CATRGTSGGLTTGELFF
CDR3 DNA: TGTGCCACCAGGGGGACTAGCGGGGGCCTTACCACCGGGGAGCTGTTTTTT

D gene: TRBD1
V gene: TRBV19
clone size: -
J gene: TRBJ2-1
CDR3 protein: CASSHGQGLWDEQFF
CDR3 DNA: TGTGCCAGTAGCCACGGACAGGGCCTCTGGGATGAGCAGTTCTTC

D gene: TRBD1
V gene: TRBV3-1/TRBV3-2
clone size: -
J gene: TRBJ1-1
CDR3 protein: CASSQGNRGNTEAFF
CDR3 DNA: TGTGCCAGCAGCCAAGGCAACAGGGGGAACACTGAAGCTTTCTTT

D gene: -
V gene: TRBV29-1
clone size: few
J gene: TRBJ1-4
CDR3 protein: CSARGANEKLFF
CDR3 DNA: TGCAGCGCCCGGGGTGCCAATGAAAAACTGTTTTTT